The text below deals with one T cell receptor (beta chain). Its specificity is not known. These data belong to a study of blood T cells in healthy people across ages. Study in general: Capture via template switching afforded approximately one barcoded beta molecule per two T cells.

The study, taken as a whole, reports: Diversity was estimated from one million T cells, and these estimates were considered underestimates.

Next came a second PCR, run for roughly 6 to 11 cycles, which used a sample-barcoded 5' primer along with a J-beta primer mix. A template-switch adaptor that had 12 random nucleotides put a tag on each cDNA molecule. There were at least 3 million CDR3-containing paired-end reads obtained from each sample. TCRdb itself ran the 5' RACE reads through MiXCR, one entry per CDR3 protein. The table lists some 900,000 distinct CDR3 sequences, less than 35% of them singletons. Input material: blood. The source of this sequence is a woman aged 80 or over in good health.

The CDR3 reads CASSPGLAGEYYEQYF. Here the CDR3 DNA reads TGCGCCAGCAGCCCGGGACTAGCGGGGGAATACTACGAGCAGTACTTC. V is TRBV5-1 and J is TRBJ2-7, with TRBD2 identical over 14 bases. Germline values: CDR1 SGHRS, CDR2 YFSETQ. CDR3 length equals 16 residues. V lost 4 bases, J lost 3 bases, and 6 bases stayed unmatched.